This T cell receptor beta chain was sequenced for a study of blood T cell repertoires in COVID-19. Study as a whole: COVID-19 samples collected from the United States, Italy and Spain covered acute and convalescent phases. T cells, B-cell-depleted T cells, or PBMCs supplied cDNA or gDNA.

This clone has only one observation. The authors' processing: Researchers report that nucleated cell counts were estimated from reference gene primer amplification. TCRdb's table, derived via immunoSEQ multiplex PCR, lists solely in-frame clones and lacks some. V, J and clone size are taken as reported in that table, and D and trimming were inferred from the DNA itself. The sample consists of 180,000 or so clones, 85% to 90% of them appearing once. Germline loops: CDR1 SQVTM, CDR2 ANQGSEA. This CDR3 has 12 residues. The V gene lost 8 bases and the J gene lost 5 bases, with 15 bases spanning the gap. The chain links TRBV29-1 to TRBJ1-1; TRBD1 is a possible D gene (5 bases). The receptor was derived from a man between 18 and 35 years old with active or convalescent COVID-19. The sample taken for sequencing was peripheral blood. As DNA, the CDR3 is TGCAGCATACCCGCGGGGGGGACTGAAGCTTTCTTT. Translated, it gives CSIPAGGTEAFF. Filled out from reference TRBV29-1 and TRBJ1-1, the complete variable domain reads SAVISQKPSRDICQRGTSLTIQCQVDSQVTMMFWYRQQPGQSLTLIATANQGSEATYESGFVIDKFPISRPNLTFSTLTVSNMSPEDSSIYLCSIPAGGTEAFFGQGTRLTVV.